This TCR beta chain was profiled in a study of cytomegalovirus exposure and HLA in healthy donors (dated by TCRdb to 2015 to 2018). General notes on the study: According to a later analysis, the 120 or so validation repertoires were produced on the same platform as the 600 to 850 repertoires of the first cohort. In addition to the first cohort of approximately 670 subjects, a separate validation cohort of approximately 110 different subjects was used. The aim of the study was to test whether cataloging public T cell receptors could identify signatures of past pathogen exposure. To predict cytomegalovirus infection status, the study combined high-throughput TCR immunosequencing, statistical association of individual TCRs with disease status, and machine learning. Beyond this particular receptor, the publication reports: In vitro tests confirmed that a few of the cytomegalovirus-associated TCR beta chains recognize cytomegalovirus antigens. Of the cluster scores, 85% to 95% were above 0 in a later analysis, which found that TCRs clustered in the first cohort also tended to co-occur in the 95 to 150 validation repertoires. In the study, about 150 TCR beta chains were listed as associated with cytomegalovirus. A later analysis lacked HLA typing for the validation cohort, so it scored co-occurrence in that cohort across all 110 or so repertoires. The authors suggested that the approach could potentially be extended to other disease states and immunological phenotypes. Cytomegalovirus status was reported to be diagnosed by the classifier with high specificity and sensitivity in both the original and validation cohorts. Most TCR sequences were seen in very few donors, while some public TCRs were found in many individuals.

The CDR3 sequence holds 14 residues, the cysteine and phenylalanine included. Only CDR3 DNA is held: 42 bases, read in frame from base 1. Remarks on this clone: What this receptor recognizes is not known. No much larger clone is present one base from it, and per-base qualities are unavailable.

Separate from the roughly 700-subject first cohort, the validation cohort of roughly 120 subjects was the group to which the donors belonged. The method was the immunoSEQ multiplex PCR assay. The authors' pipeline ran thus. A statistical classification framework was built to diagnose cytomegalovirus status from the catalog of TCR beta chain sequences. As stored in TCRdb, this immuneACCESS dataset retains in-frame rearrangements with V and J assigned. A fraction of the clones does not appear; measured against another copy, unresolved V genes explain less than half of the discrepancy, and the remainder lacks a known reason. Clone size and V and J calls were adopted from that table, with D and trimming inferred from the DNA. The sample table holds about 56,000 clones, of which about 92% were seen once. The ten largest make up under 2% of the sample.

The sequenced sample consisted of PBMCs. The TCR comes from a woman in her late teens or twenties in good health and CMV-seropositive. Recombination joined TRBV21-1 with TRBJ1-2; TRBD1, the D gene given by the table, was not confirmed from the DNA. TRBV21-1 is a listed pseudogene. The CDR3 protein: CASSNRTEGYGYTF. At the DNA level, the sequence is TGTGCCAGCAGCAATAGGACAGAAGGTTATGGCTACACCTTC.